The 29 T cell receptor beta chains in this list originate from one sample, sequenced in a study of cytomegalovirus exposure and HLA in healthy donors. Use of 60 Vbeta and 13 Jbeta primers characterized the PCR. The data were produced by immunoSEQ multiplex PCR, yet TCRdb's version contains in-frame clones alone and is incomplete. This sample has under 90,000 clones, with more than 60% found just once. The sequenced sample consisted of PBMCs. The receptor set was obtained from a man between 45 and 60 years old in good health and CMV-seropositive.

The chain carries TRBV5-5 and TRBJ2-7, with D perhaps matching TRBD1 (6 bases). The CDR3 contains 18 residues. Trimming pared 2 bases from V and 2 bases from J, leaving 23 bases between. Germline CDR1 SGHKS, CDR2 YYEKEE (reference sequence). For the CDR3, the DNA is TGTGCCAGCAGCTTAGGATTCATTTACCGGGACACCCCCTACGAGCAGTACTTC. Protein product: CASSLGFIYRDTPYEQYF.

This chain links TRBV29-1 with TRBJ2-7; 11 bases fit TRBD2. V gave up 6 bases and J gave up 1 base; unmatched junction bases: 5. CDR3 length: 14 amino acids. CDR1 and CDR2 from the germline V gene are SQVTM and ANQGSEA. CDR3 nucleotides: TGCAGCGTCTCGGGACTAGCGGATTCCTACGAGCAGTACTTC. The encoded protein is CSVSGLADSYEQYF.

Here the CDR3 reads CASSSRTEGTGNTIYF. DNA of the CDR3: TGTGCCAGCAGTTCACGGACGGAGGGCACTGGAAACACCATATATTTT. The chain links TRBV6-5 to TRBJ1-3; no definite D call. Trimming stripped 4 bases from V and 2 bases from J, with 15 bases between. The CDR3 contains 16 residues. From germline, CDR1 is MNHEY and CDR2 SVGAGI.

V usage is TRBV25-1 and J usage is TRBJ1-6, with D uncertain. Trimming removed 3 bases at V and 7 bases at J, with 13 bases between. The CDR3 is made up of 15 amino acids. Germline values: CDR1 MGHDK, CDR2 SYGVNS. The DNA for the CDR3 is TGTGCCAGCAGTGAGCGGTTAGAAAGCAATTCACCCCTCCACTTT. It codes for CASSERLESNSPLHF.

The rearrangement uses TRBV6-6 and TRBJ2-1; 10 nucleotides match TRBD2. The germline CDR1 and CDR2 sequences are MNHNY and SVGAGI (reference sequence). The CDR3 runs to 16 residues. V was clipped by 4 bases and J by 3 bases; unmatched bases: 6. CDR3 sequence reads: CASSSSVAGGYNEQFF. CDR3 nucleotide sequence: TGTGCCAGCAGTTCTTCCGTAGCGGGAGGCTACAATGAGCAGTTCTTC.

V gene TRBV6-6 combines with J gene TRBJ1-5, with D tentatively TRBD1 (6 bases). This CDR3 is 13 amino acids long. Germline V gene lookup returns CDR1 MNHNY and CDR2 SVGAGI (reference sequence). Trimming stripped 6 bases from V and 9 bases from J, with 15 bases between. DNA for the CDR3: TGTGCCAGCAGCAGTAACGACAGGCCGCCCCAGCATTTT. Translated: CASSSNDRPPQHF.

The J gene is TRBJ2-7, the V gene TRBV11-3; 11 nucleotides align to TRBD2. The germline V gene has CDR1 SGHNT and CDR2 YENEEA. This CDR3 is 14 amino acids long. The V and J ends lost 8 bases and 1 base, in that order; junction bases with no gene match: 4. CDR3 nucleotides: TGTGCCAGCGGCCTAGCGGGAGGTTCCTACGAGCAGTACTTC. Translating it yields CASGLAGGSYEQYF.

This sequence joins TRBV11-2 and TRBJ1-2; D ambiguous. Per germline, CDR1 SGHAT and CDR2 FQNNGV. V was clipped by 5 bases and J by 8 bases, with 18 bases between them. This CDR3 is 14 amino acids long. The chain's CDR3 is CASSAWPGSGGYTF. CDR3 nucleotides: TGTGCCAGCAGCGCCTGGCCGGGGTCAGGCGGCTACACCTTC.

V and J are TRBV19 and TRBJ1-1; TRBD1 aligns across 9 bases. Trimming removed 3 bases from V and 4 bases from J; junction bases left unmatched: 6. Germline CDR1 and CDR2: LNHDA and SQIVND (reference sequence). The CDR3 length is 15 residues. CDR3 sequence (DNA): TGTGCCAGTAGTATTGGGGACAGGGATATCACTGAAGCTTTCTTT. As protein: CASSIGDRDITEAFF.

In its sample, this clone was seen a few times. The chain carries TRBV7-2 and TRBJ2-5; the match to TRBD2 covers 7 bases. Germline values: CDR1 SGHTA, CDR2 FQGNSA. Unmatched junction bases numbered 11, after V lost 5 bases and J lost 5 bases. CDR3 length equals 15 residues. Here the CDR3 DNA reads TGTGCCAGCAGCCGGATATCTAGCGGTCTGGAGACCCAGTACTTC. Translation gives CASSRISSGLETQYF.

This clone has only one observation. This sequence joins TRBV14 and TRBJ2-1; D gene unclear. There are 14 residues in the CDR3. Looked up from germline, CDR1 is SGHDN and CDR2 is FVKESK. V was pared by 1 base and J by 9 bases, with 13 bases between. The CDR3: CASSQGLAVTEQFF. CDR3 DNA: TGTGCCAGCAGCCAAGGCCTTGCGGTGACTGAGCAGTTCTTC.

This chain connects TRBV30 to TRBJ2-7; D remains unclear. The V end lost 3 bases, the J end lost 3 bases, and 15 bases lay between the germline ends. The length of the CDR3 is 14 residues. Per the germline V gene, CDR1 is GTSNPN and CDR2 is SVGIG (reference sequence). CDR3 in amino acids: CAWSSRVINYEQYF. The CDR3 bases are TGTGCCTGGAGCTCTCGGGTTATTAACTACGAGCAGTACTTC.

The chain uses TRBV9 and TRBJ2-3; possible D gene TRBD2, 6 bases. There are 15 residues in the CDR3. Germline CDR1 SGDLS, CDR2 YYNGEE. V was trimmed by 0 bases and J by 4 bases, leaving 12 bases between them. The CDR3 DNA follows: TGTGCCAGCAGCGTAGAATCCTGGGAGGCAGATACGCAGTATTTT. This encodes CASSVESWEADTQYF.

This clone was recorded once. The chain couples TRBV6-4 to TRBJ2-1; no definite D call. The CDR3 has 13 residues. Trimming left V 0 bases short and J 4 bases short, with 4 bases between. The germline V gene has CDR1 MRHNA and CDR2 SNTAGT. CDR3 sequence reads: CASSDSTYNEQFF. The CDR3 bases are TGTGCCAGCAGTGACTCGACTTACAATGAGCAGTTCTTC.

This rearrangement joins TRBV11-3 to TRBJ2-7; TRBD2 aligns across 13 bases. The CDR3 sequence is 15 residues long. J gave up 5 bases and V 3 bases, and 4 bases lay outside the gene matches. Germline V gives CDR1 SGHNT, CDR2 YENEEA. The CDR3 spells CASSFTGLAGNEQYF. The CDR3 DNA reads TGTGCCAGCAGCTTTACGGGACTAGCGGGAAACGAGCAGTACTTC. The full variable domain, its missing parts supplied by reference TRBV11-3 and TRBJ2-7, is EAGVVQSPRYKIIEKKQPVAFWCNPISGHNTLYWYLQNLGQGPELLIRYENEEAVDDSQLPKDRFSAERLKGVDSTLKIQPAELGDSAVYLCASSFTGLAGNEQYFGPGTRLTVT.

The gene calls are TRBV27 and TRBJ1-5; TRBD1 matches at 9 bases. J was trimmed by 5 bases and V by 6 bases; bases with no gene match: 5. The CDR3 is 14 residues long. The germline CDR1 and CDR2 sequences are MNHEY and SMNVEV (reference sequence). The CDR3 here is CASSNRGHDQPQHF. The CDR3, as DNA: TGTGCCAGCAGCAACAGGGGGCATGATCAGCCCCAGCATTTT.

The chain couples TRBV2 to TRBJ2-1; TRBD2 aligns across 13 bases. The V and J ends lost 5 bases and 10 bases, in that order; junction bases with no gene match: 8. In germline, CDR1 is SNHLY, CDR2 FYNNEI. The CDR3 has 15 residues. CDR3 amino acids: CASSLGTSGTSEQFF. In DNA form, the CDR3 reads TGTGCCAGCAGTCTGGGGACTAGCGGGACCAGCGAGCAGTTCTTC.

This clone was detected only a few times. The V and J genes are TRBV7-9 and TRBJ2-1; 13 nucleotides line up with TRBD2. Germline values: CDR1 SEHNR, CDR2 FQNEAQ (reference sequence). V was clipped by 4 bases and J by 8 bases; unmatched bases: 11. There are 17 residues in the CDR3. The DNA for the CDR3 is TGTGCCAGCAGCTCCGTGGGACTAGCGGGGTCTACATATGAGCAGTTCTTC. Translation: CASSSVGLAGSTYEQFF.

The chain recombines TRBV9 with TRBJ2-1, with 10 nucleotides matching TRBD1. From germline, CDR1 is SGDLS and CDR2 YYNGEE. The CDR3 has 20 amino acids. After removal of 2 bases from V and 7 bases from J, the junction contained 21 bases not matched to a gene. CDR3 nucleotides: TGTGCCAGCAGCGTGGCCACAGGGAAAGAGGACAGGGGGATTTTTAATGAGCAGTTCTTC. Translating gives CASSVATGKEDRGIFNEQFF.

This clone was seen more than once but under ten times. The gene calls are TRBV14 and TRBJ1-1; D remains ambiguous. Germline CDR1 reads SGHDN; CDR2 reads FVKESK. The V and J ends lost 3 bases and 1 base respectively, with 3 bases between them. The CDR3 sequence is 12 residues long. The CDR3 sequence is CASSQRNTEAFF. The CDR3 region has the DNA TGTGCCAGCAGCCAGAGGAACACTGAAGCTTTCTTT. Full variable domain (outside the CDR3, taken from reference TRBV14 and TRBJ1-1): EAGVTQFPSHSVIEKGQTVTLRCDPISGHDNLYWYRRVMGKEIKFLLHFVKESKQDESGMPNNRFLAERTGGTYSTLKVQPAELEDSGVYFCASSQRNTEAFFGQGTRLTVV.

The chain uses TRBV7-3 and TRBJ1-1; D perhaps matches TRBD1 (6 bases). CDR1 and CDR2 (germline): SGHTA, FQGTGA. This CDR3 spans 13 amino acids. The V gene lost 5 bases and the J gene lost 5 bases, with 12 bases spanning the gap. The CDR3 loop is CASSPTTGTEAFF. CDR3 coding DNA: TGTGCCAGCAGCCCGACGACAGGAACTGAAGCTTTCTTT.

The rearrangement links TRBV7-9 to TRBJ1-1, with unresolved D. The CDR3 has 13 residues. Trimming stripped 8 bases from V and 1 base from J, with 11 bases between. Germline CDR1 SEHNR, CDR2 FQNEAQ (reference sequence). The CDR3 nucleotides are TGTGCCAGCGCGAGGGAGTGGAACACTGAAGCTTTCTTT. Protein: CASAREWNTEAFF.

This sequence joins TRBV5-8 and TRBJ1-2, with TRBD1 matching 8 bases. The CDR3 loop spans 15 amino acids. Germline CDR1 SGHTS, CDR2 YDEGEE. J gave up 6 bases and V 4 bases, and 11 bases lay outside the gene matches. DNA for the CDR3: TGTGCCAGCAGCCTCCGGACAGGGAGGCGAGATGGCTACACCTTC. Translated: CASSLRTGRRDGYTF.

V usage is TRBV7-6 and J usage is TRBJ1-5; tentatively, D is TRBD1 (5 bases). Trimming shortened V by 6 bases and J by 5 bases, and 11 bases separated the two germline ends. Germline CDR1 is SGHVS and CDR2 is FNYEAQ. The CDR3 is 13 amino acids. In DNA, the CDR3 is TGTGCCAGCAGTCTACAGGATGATCAGCCCCAGCATTTT. Translating it yields CASSLQDDQPQHF.

V is TRBV30 and J is TRBJ2-1; 11 bases map to TRBD2. V lost 2 bases, J lost 8 bases, and 5 bases stayed unmatched. This CDR3 comprises 14 residues. CDR1 is GTSNPN, CDR2 SVGIG, per germline (reference sequence). This chain's CDR3 is CAWSLLTSGDEQFF. The CDR3 coding sequence is TGTGCCTGGAGTCTACTGACTAGCGGGGATGAGCAGTTCTTC.

The gene calls are TRBV28 and TRBJ1-3, with D possibly TRBD1 on 5 matching bases. The CDR3 length is 15 residues. Trimming took off 11 bases at V and 0 bases at J, with 17 bases between the two ends. The germline gives CDR1 MDHEN, CDR2 SYDVKM. CDR3 DNA: TGTGCCGGGGGGACTCGACTAAGCTCTGGAAACACCATATATTTT. This translates into CAGGTRLSSGNTIYF.

The V and J genes are TRBV7-9 and TRBJ2-1; TRBD2 matches at 7 bases. The germline V gene encodes CDR1 SEHNR and CDR2 FQNEAQ (reference sequence). After removal of 5 bases from V and 10 bases from J, the junction contained 14 bases not matched to a gene. The CDR3 runs to 15 residues. The CDR3 sequence: CASSIGTILRGEQFF. DNA of the CDR3: TGTGCCAGCAGCATCGGGACTATCCTTCGCGGGGAGCAGTTCTTC.

Concerning this clone: The junction differs from germline at one of its ends, possibly a read error. This chain connects TRBV6-1 to TRBJ2-6, with D tentatively TRBD1 (6 bases). CDR3 length equals 15 residues. The germline V gene has CDR1 MNHNS and CDR2 SASEGT. The CDR3 loop reads CASSHTGSGANGLTF. The CDR3 DNA reads as TGTGCCAGCAGCCACACAGGGTCTGGGGCCAACGGCCTGACTTTC.

The chain links TRBV6-1 to TRBJ1-6; possible D gene TRBD1, 5 bases. Trimming removed 11 bases from V and 8 bases from J, with 16 bases in between. CDR1 and CDR2 (germline): MNHNS, SASEGT. CDR3 length equals 13 residues. Here the CDR3 DNA reads TGTGCCTGCCTCCGGGACTCTCATTCACCCCTCCACTTT. Residues: CACLRDSHSPLHF.